The 18 T cell receptor beta chains below all came from one sample that was sequenced in a study of T cell clones after liver transplantation. Repertoires were generated with immunoSEQ multiplex PCR, while TCRdb's copy carries only in-frame clones and drops some. This table holds around 110,000 clones, about nine tenths found once. This material consisted of CD4+ T cells from blood, taken 12 months after liver transplant. Receptors originate from a human patient who received a liver transplant. Some T cells here may be from the graft donor.

V usage is TRBV12-5 and J usage is TRBJ2-7; D perhaps matches TRBD2 (6 bases). CDR3 size: 16 residues. Trimming cost V 9 bases and J 0 bases, with 21 bases left between them. Germline V gene lookup returns CDR1 LGHNT and CDR2 FRNRAP. The CDR3 nucleotides are TGTGCTAGCCCGGAGGGCGATACAAAACCCTCCTACGAGCAGTACTTC. Residues: CASPEGDTKPSYEQYF.

CDR3 nucleotide sequence: TGTGCCAGCAGCTTAGGAAACAGGGCGGACTCGACTGGAAACACCATATATTTT. Translated: CASSLGNRADSTGNTIYF. The chain links TRBV11-2 to TRBJ1-3; the D gene is possibly TRBD1 (6 bases). V lost 1 base and J lost 2, with 18 bases in between. The CDR3 runs to 18 residues. From germline, CDR1 is SGHAT and CDR2 FQNNGV. Complete variable domain (other parts from reference TRBV11-2 and TRBJ1-3): EAGVAQSPRYKIIEKRQSVAFWCNPISGHATLYWYQQILGQGPKLLIQFQNNGVVDDSQLPKDRFSAERLKGVDSTLKIQPAKLEDSAVYLCASSLGNRADSTGNTIYFGEGSWLTVV.

The chain employs TRBV28 and TRBJ1-2; 8 bases agree with TRBD1. Germline-derived CDR1 and CDR2 are MDHEN and SYDVKM. The CDR3 length is 14 residues. The V and J ends lost 8 bases and 3 bases, in that order; junction bases with no gene match: 8. CDR3 nucleotides: TGTGCCAGCGGCCGGACAGGGACGCACTATGGCTACACCTTC. Amino acids: CASGRTGTHYGYTF.

The J gene is TRBJ1-3, the V gene TRBV15; D possibly corresponds to TRBD1 (6 bases). With 0 bases removed from V and 4 bases from J, the gap between germline ends came to 28 bases. Germline CDR1 LNHNV, CDR2 YYDKDF (reference sequence). The CDR3 runs to 21 residues. The CDR3, as DNA: TGTGCCACCAGCAGAGATTTGGGGGACAAGCACGACGACTACTGGGGAAACACCATATATTTT. The encoded protein is CATSRDLGDKHDDYWGNTIYF.

This sequence joins TRBV29-1 and TRBJ2-1; maybe TRBD2 (6 bases). CDR1 and CDR2 (germline): SQVTM, ANQGSEA. The V end lost 7 bases, the J end lost 0 bases, and 19 bases lay between the germline ends. The length of the CDR3 is 16 residues. The CDR3 sequence: CSERLRDSGSYNEQFF. The CDR3 nucleotides read TGCAGCGAACGTTTACGGGACTCAGGCTCCTACAATGAGCAGTTCTTC.

This clone was seen a single time. This chain joins TRBV7-2 and TRBJ1-5; possible D gene TRBD1, 6 bases. CDR1 and CDR2 (germline): SGHTA, FQGNSA. There are 15 residues in the CDR3. The ends were cut back, 1 base at V and 6 bases at J, with 13 bases in the middle. CDR3 sequence (DNA): TGTGCCAGCAGCTTAGGCTGGGGGCAGGTTCAGCCCCAGCATTTT. Amino acids: CASSLGWGQVQPQHF.

The chain combines TRBV6-5 with TRBJ2-1; 8 nucleotides match TRBD1. In germline, CDR1 is MNHEY, CDR2 SVGAGI. Trimming at V came to 7 bases and at J to 5 bases, leaving 7 bases not matched to a gene. The CDR3 has 14 residues. The DNA of the CDR3 is TGTGCCAGCATGGCCGGGACAGGAGACAATGAGCAGTTCTTC. This encodes CASMAGTGDNEQFF.

The sample holds a few counts of this clone. The rearrangement joins TRBV4-2 to TRBJ1-2; D ambiguous. Germline values: CDR1 LGHNA, CDR2 YNFKEQ. This CDR3 comprises 16 residues. Trimming took 0 bases from V and 4 from J, leaving 15 bases between them. CDR3 sequence reads: CASSQDDGGRVYGYTF. CDR3 bases: TGTGCCAGCAGCCAAGACGACGGCGGGCGGGTCTATGGCTACACCTTC.

The rearrangement joins TRBV21-1 to TRBJ2-2; the table names TRBD1, a call not compared with the DNA. TRBV21-1 is given as a pseudogene. The CDR3 is 14 amino acids. CDR3 region: CASSWDRNTGELFF. The CDR3 DNA sequence: TGTGCCAGCAGCTGGGACAGAAACACCGGGGAGCTGTTTTTT.

The rearrangement joins TRBV10-3 to TRBJ2-1; 7 bases fit TRBD2. Germline V gene lookup returns CDR1 ENHRY and CDR2 SYGVKD. J lost 3 bases, V lost 2 bases, and 1 base had no gene match. This CDR3 region has 14 residues. DNA for the CDR3: TGTGCCATCAGTGAGCCTAGCGGCTACAATGAGCAGTTCTTC. It specifies CAISEPSGYNEQFF.

The chain carries TRBV6-5 and TRBJ2-5; 7 nucleotides agree with TRBD1. The germline V gene has CDR1 MNHEY and CDR2 SVGAGI. V dropped 2 bases and J dropped 5; count of bases not matched to a gene: 5. The CDR3 contains 14 residues. The CDR3 region is CASSYLSTGETQYF. The CDR3 nucleotides are TGTGCCAGCAGTTACCTGTCGACAGGGGAGACCCAGTACTTC.

The CDR3 region has the DNA TGTGCCACCAGCAGAGTCAAGGAGGGTGAGCAGTACTTC. It codes for CATSRVKEGEQYF. The chain uses TRBV15 and TRBJ2-7, with D perhaps matching TRBD2 (6 bases). Germline V CDR1 and CDR2: LNHNV, YYDKDF (reference sequence). This CDR3 comprises 13 residues. Trimming shortened V by 1 base and J by 7 bases, and 11 bases separated the two germline ends.

The V and J genes are TRBV28 and TRBJ2-7; no clear D gene. This CDR3 has 13 amino acids. The germline CDR1 and CDR2 sequences are MDHEN and SYDVKM. Trimming cost V 7 bases and J 0 bases, with 10 bases left between them. CDR3 coding DNA: TGTGCCAGCACAACGACAAGCTCCTACGAGCAGTACTTC. Its protein product is CASTTTSSYEQYF. The full variable domain, with the rest looked up from reference TRBV28 and TRBJ2-7, is DVKVTQSSRYLVKRTGEKVFLECVQDMDHENMFWYRQDPGLGLRLIYFSYDVKMKEKGDIPEGYSVSREKKERFSLILESASTNQTSMYLCASTTTSSYEQYFGPGTRLTVT.

The rearrangement joins TRBV5-1 to TRBJ1-1; D possibly corresponds to TRBD1 (6 bases). V lost 0 bases and J 3 bases, leaving 9 bases between the germline ends. Germline V gene data show CDR1 as SGHRS and CDR2 as YFSETQ. The CDR3 has 14 residues. DNA for the CDR3: TGCGCCAGCAGCTTGGCAGGGGCTGACACTGAAGCTTTCTTT. It specifies CASSLAGADTEAFF.

This sequence joins TRBV2 and TRBJ2-5; 11 nucleotides line up with TRBD1. V was clipped by 6 bases and J by 5 bases; unmatched bases: 2. This CDR3 contains 13 residues. Germline loops: CDR1 SNHLY, CDR2 FYNNEI. Written as DNA, the CDR3 is TGTGCCAGCAGGGGACAGGGGGTGGAGACCCAGTACTTC. Translated, it gives CASRGQGVETQYF.

In this sample, this clone turned up a few times. At one end the junction does not follow the germline gene, possibly because of a read error. The gene calls are TRBV2 and TRBJ2-7, with D perhaps TRBD1 (5 bases). The CDR3 has 14 amino acids. Germline values: CDR1 SNHLY, CDR2 FYNNEI. CDR3 DNA: TGTGCCAGCACCGAGCAGGGAAACTCCGACGAGCAGTACTTC. This translates into CASTEQGNSDEQYF.

The chain recombines TRBV7-9 with TRBJ2-1, with D perhaps TRBD1 (5 bases). Per the germline V gene, CDR1 is SEHNR and CDR2 is FQNEAQ (reference sequence). V lost 5 bases and J 3 bases, leaving 8 bases between the germline ends. CDR3 length: 13 residues. The CDR3 loop is CASSLDSYNEQFF. In DNA form, the CDR3 reads TGTGCCAGCAGCCTAGACAGCTACAATGAGCAGTTCTTC.

The V and J genes are TRBV6-1 and TRBJ2-7; TRBD1 matches at 8 bases. V lost 7 bases to trimming and J lost 6 bases; unmatched junction nucleotides: 5. This CDR3 has 12 residues. The germline V gene encodes CDR1 MNHNS and CDR2 SASEGT. The CDR3 sequence: CASTRTGSEQYF. The CDR3 nucleotides are TGTGCCAGCACCCGGACAGGGAGCGAGCAGTACTTC.